This T cell receptor (beta chain) was retrieved from a study of blood T cell repertoires in COVID-19. Some clones are missing from TCRdb's copy, which holds only in-frame ones; the method was immunoSEQ multiplex PCR. The sample contains 65,000 to 85,000 clones, 80% to 90% of which appear only once. The CDR3 covers 12 residues. Looked up from germline, CDR1 is SNHLY and CDR2 is FYNNEI. The ends were cut back, 8 bases at V and 3 bases at J, with 9 bases in the middle. The sequence was obtained from a woman aged 18-29 years with acute or convalescent COVID-19. The V and J genes are TRBV2 and TRBJ2-3; D unresolved. Specimen: peripheral blood. The CDR3 coding sequence is TGTGCCAGCGTGAAAGAGACAGATACGCAGTATTTT. The encoded protein is CASVKETDTQYF.